A selection of T cell receptor beta chains follows, all from one sample in a study of blood T cell repertoires in COVID-19. Profiling relied on immunoSEQ multiplex PCR, and the TCRdb table lists in-frame clones only, not all of them. The sample has 120,000 or so clones, approximately 80% seen once. The source material was peripheral blood. These receptors were taken from a woman in her 70s with acute or convalescent COVID-19. Both conserved end residues are part of each CDR3. D genes are given only for firm matches. Rows may omit the clone size; those that give it use once, few, many or a size class.

TRBV4-3	NA	TRBJ1-6	NA	TGCGCCAGCAGCCAAGACAGTGATTCACCCCTCCACTTT	CASSQDSDSPLHF
TRBV6-2/TRBV6-3	NA	TRBJ1-5	NA	TGTGCCAGCAGTTACGAGGATTATAGCAATCAGCCCCAGCATTTT	CASSYEDYSNQPQHF
TRBV5-1	NA	TRBJ2-2	NA	TGCGCCAGCAGCTTGGTTCAGGGCGCGGGAATGGCCGGGGAGCTGTTTTTT	CASSLVQGAGMAGELFF
TRBV4-3	TRBD2	TRBJ2-1	NA	TGCGCCAGCAGCCCTCAGGGCGGGGGGGCCCCCAATGAGCAGTTCTTC	CASSPQGGGAPNEQFF
TRBV7-9	TRBD1	TRBJ1-1	NA	TGTGCCACTGACGGACAGGGAGAAGCTTTCTTT	CATDGQGEAFF
TRBV7-2	TRBD1	TRBJ1-2	NA	TGTGCCAGCAGCTCATCCGGGACAGACTATGGCTACACCTTC	CASSSSGTDYGYTF
TRBV10-3	TRBD2	TRBJ2-5	NA	TGTGCCATCAGTGATGGTGCTAGCGGAGAGACCCAGTACTTC	CAISDGASGETQYF
TRBV25-1	NA	TRBJ1-1	NA	TGTGCCAGCAGTGATAATGGGGCGGCTGAAGCTTTCTTT	CASSDNGAAEAFF
TRBV9	TRBD1	TRBJ2-3	NA	TGTGCCAGCAGCGCCTCGGGACAGGGGACAGATACGCAGTATTTT	CASSASGQGTDTQYF
TRBV5-1	TRBD1	TRBJ2-5	NA	TGCGCCAGCAGCTTCCAGGGGGCCCTGCCACAAGAGACCCAGTACTTC	CASSFQGALPQETQYF
TRBV7-2	NA	TRBJ1-1	few	TGTGCCAGCAGCCCCCATACTGAAGCTTTCTTT	CASSPHTEAFF
TRBV6-2/TRBV6-3	NA	TRBJ1-1	NA	TGTGCCAGCAGTTACTCCCTCCGGGACTCGAACACTGAAGCTTTCTTT	CASSYSLRDSNTEAFF